Listed below are T cell receptor beta chains from one sample, sequenced in a study of post-analysis software for immune sequencing data. From the PCR reads, TCRdb called clonotypes with MiXCR, one entry per CDR3 protein. There are fewer than 850,000 distinct CDR3 sequences in the sample; 25% to 30% occur only once, and roughly 0.53% lies in the top ten. Sample: blood. These receptors all stem from a girl between 5 and 17 years old with multiple sclerosis. CDR3s include the opening cysteine and the closing phenylalanine or tryptophan. The D gene is left open where the match is weak. A clone size is listed for some rows: how often the clone was seen (once, few, many), or a class if it is expanded.

cdr3_nt: TGTGCCAGCAGTTTGTTAGCGGGGGCCCCCTTTGAGGAGCAGTTCTTC
cdr3_aa: CASSLLAGAPFEEQFF
cdr3_length: 16
v_call: TRBV12-3/TRBV12-4
d_call: TRBD2
clone_size: -
j_call: TRBJ2-1

cdr3_nt: TGCAGTGCTAGAGATTTCGGGGGGCCCTATGGCTACACCTTC
cdr3_aa: CSARDFGGPYGYTF
cdr3_length: 14
v_call: TRBV20-1
d_call: -
clone_size: -
j_call: TRBJ1-2

cdr3_nt: TGTGCCAGCAGCCAACTACCAGCAGGCTCCTACGAGCAGTACTTC
cdr3_aa: CASSQLPAGSYEQYF
cdr3_length: 15
v_call: TRBV3-1
d_call: -
clone_size: few
j_call: TRBJ2-7

cdr3_nt: TGCAGCGTTTCCATGGGCACTGAAGCTTTCTTT
cdr3_aa: CSVSMGTEAFF
cdr3_length: 11
v_call: TRBV29-1
d_call: -
clone_size: -
j_call: TRBJ1-1

cdr3_nt: TGCGCCAGCAGCTTGGGAACTAGCGGGAGGGGCCCACACAATGAGCAGTTCTTC
cdr3_aa: CASSLGTSGRGPHNEQFF
cdr3_length: 18
v_call: TRBV5-1
d_call: TRBD2
clone_size: -
j_call: TRBJ2-1

cdr3_nt: TGTGCCAGCAGCCCGACAGGGGGACTCGCTACGCAGTATTTT
cdr3_aa: CASSPTGGLATQYF
cdr3_length: 14
v_call: TRBV7-6
d_call: TRBD1
clone_size: -
j_call: TRBJ2-3

cdr3_nt: TGCGCCAGCAGCCATGGTCGGCTACCGGGGGGACAAGGTTTCCGCACAGATACGCAGTATTTT
cdr3_aa: CASSHGRLPGGQGFRTDTQYF
cdr3_length: 21
v_call: TRBV5-1
d_call: -
clone_size: -
j_call: TRBJ2-3

cdr3_nt: TGTGCCAGCAGCAACCCGGGACAAAAGTGCGAGCAGTACTTC
cdr3_aa: CASSNPGQKCEQYF
cdr3_length: 14
v_call: TRBV7-9
d_call: -
clone_size: -
j_call: TRBJ2-7

cdr3_nt: TGCAGTGCTATTACTGACCGGGAGTTTGGTCAGCCCCAGCATTTT
cdr3_aa: CSAITDREFGQPQHF
cdr3_length: 15
v_call: TRBV20-1
d_call: -
clone_size: -
j_call: TRBJ1-5

cdr3_nt: TGCAGTGCTAGTGATATACGGATCCAAGAGACCCAGTACTTC
cdr3_aa: CSASDIRIQETQYF
cdr3_length: 14
v_call: TRBV20-1
d_call: -
clone_size: once
j_call: TRBJ2-5

cdr3_nt: TGTGCCAGCAGCTTCAGTCCCCGGGAGTACCAAGAGACCCAGTACTTC
cdr3_aa: CASSFSPREYQETQYF
cdr3_length: 16
v_call: TRBV11-2
d_call: -
clone_size: many
j_call: TRBJ2-5

cdr3_nt: TGTGCCAGCACTTTTTTGGCCCCCTCCCAAGAGACCCAGTACTTC
cdr3_aa: CASTFLAPSQETQYF
cdr3_length: 15
v_call: TRBV2
d_call: -
clone_size: few
j_call: TRBJ2-5

cdr3_nt: TGTGCTAGTGGTTTGGTTTGGCCCAACACAGATACGCAGTATTTT
cdr3_aa: CASGLVWPNTDTQYF
cdr3_length: 15
v_call: TRBV12-5
d_call: -
clone_size: -
j_call: TRBJ2-3

cdr3_nt: TGCGCCAGCAGCTTGGCCTCAGGCTCGACCTATGGCTACACCTTC
cdr3_aa: CASSLASGSTYGYTF
cdr3_length: 15
v_call: TRBV5-1
d_call: -
clone_size: -
j_call: TRBJ1-2

cdr3_nt: TGCAGTGCGGGACAAACTAGCGGATCCTACGAGCAGTACTTT
cdr3_aa: CSAGQTSGSYEQYF
cdr3_length: 14
v_call: TRBV20-1
d_call: TRBD2
clone_size: few
j_call: TRBJ2-7

cdr3_nt: TGTGCCACGGGCAAGGGGCAGGCGGCTAGCGGGAATGAGCAGTTCTTC
cdr3_aa: CATGKGQAASGNEQFF
cdr3_length: 16
v_call: TRBV10-3
d_call: TRBD2
clone_size: -
j_call: TRBJ2-1

cdr3_nt: TGCGCCAGCAGCCCTGTCCGGGGTATGAGGCAGTACTTC
cdr3_aa: CASSPVRGMRQYF
cdr3_length: 13
v_call: TRBV5-1
d_call: -
clone_size: -
j_call: TRBJ2-7

cdr3_nt: TGTGCCAGCACCCCCGGGTGGCGGGTTGGGCCCCAGCATTTT
cdr3_aa: CASTPGWRVGPQHF
cdr3_length: 14
v_call: TRBV28
d_call: -
clone_size: few
j_call: TRBJ1-5

cdr3_nt: TGTGCCAGCAAAGAAGACAGGGCTTCCTACGAGCAGTACTTC
cdr3_aa: CASKEDRASYEQYF
cdr3_length: 14
v_call: TRBV7-2
d_call: TRBD1
clone_size: many
j_call: TRBJ2-7

cdr3_nt: TGTGCCAGCACCCACGAGGGGGAGGGCCGGAATGAGCAGTTCTTC
cdr3_aa: CASTHEGEGRNEQFF
cdr3_length: 15
v_call: TRBV6-6
d_call: -
clone_size: -
j_call: TRBJ2-1

cdr3_nt: TGTGCCACCAGCAGAGATCGGTCAAGGGCCGGAGAAGCTTTCTTT
cdr3_aa: CATSRDRSRAGEAFF
cdr3_length: 15
v_call: TRBV15
d_call: -
clone_size: -
j_call: TRBJ1-1

cdr3_nt: TGTGCCAGCAGTGAATTCTACGGCGGGGAGTTCTTC
cdr3_aa: CASSEFYGGEFF
cdr3_length: 12
v_call: TRBV25-1
d_call: -
clone_size: few
j_call: TRBJ2-1

cdr3_nt: TGCGCCAGCGCGACAGAGGGTGGCTACACCTTC
cdr3_aa: CASATEGGYTF
cdr3_length: 11
v_call: TRBV5-1
d_call: -
clone_size: few
j_call: TRBJ1-2

cdr3_nt: TGTGCCAGCAGCTTAGTTTTGGCCCGCACAGATACGCAGTATTTT
cdr3_aa: CASSLVLARTDTQYF
cdr3_length: 15
v_call: TRBV7-8
d_call: -
clone_size: -
j_call: TRBJ2-3

cdr3_nt: TGCGCCAGCAGCTTGTCCCCAGGGGAGATGAACACTGAAGCTTTCTTT
cdr3_aa: CASSLSPGEMNTEAFF
cdr3_length: 16
v_call: TRBV5-1
d_call: -
clone_size: few
j_call: TRBJ1-1

cdr3_nt: TGTGCCAGCAGCTCCGGGGCCGCCTCCTACGAGCAGTACTTC
cdr3_aa: CASSSGAASYEQYF
cdr3_length: 14
v_call: TRBV7-2
d_call: -
clone_size: -
j_call: TRBJ2-7

cdr3_nt: TGCGCCAGCAGCTTGGGCCTTCAACACGGACGACTGCAAGAGACCCAGTACTTC
cdr3_aa: CASSLGLQHGRLQETQYF
cdr3_length: 18
v_call: TRBV5-1
d_call: -
clone_size: -
j_call: TRBJ2-5

cdr3_nt: TGTGCCAGCAGCCAAGCGAGCGCAGGGGGCTACACCTTC
cdr3_aa: CASSQASAGGYTF
cdr3_length: 13
v_call: TRBV3-1
d_call: -
clone_size: once
j_call: TRBJ1-2

cdr3_nt: TGTGCCAGCAGCTTAAAACGCTGGGAGGGAGAGACCCAGTACTTC
cdr3_aa: CASSLKRWEGETQYF
cdr3_length: 15
v_call: TRBV7-2
d_call: TRBD2
clone_size: -
j_call: TRBJ2-5

cdr3_nt: TGCGCCAGCAGCTTGGTGGGTAGCGTCCCACACGGGGCCTACAATGGGCAGTTCTTC
cdr3_aa: CASSLVGSVPHGAYNGQFF
cdr3_length: 19
v_call: TRBV5-1
d_call: -
clone_size: -
j_call: TRBJ2-1

cdr3_nt: TGTGCCAGCATGAGAGGGGGGGCGGTGGATACGCAGTATTTT
cdr3_aa: CASMRGGAVDTQYF
cdr3_length: 14
v_call: TRBV7-2
d_call: -
clone_size: -
j_call: TRBJ2-3

cdr3_nt: TGCGCCAGCAGCTTAGGTAGGGGAATGGGGAGCTCCTATAATTCACCCCTCCACTTT
cdr3_aa: CASSLGRGMGSSYNSPLHF
cdr3_length: 19
v_call: TRBV5-1
d_call: -
clone_size: once
j_call: TRBJ1-6